These 8 T cell receptor beta chains were all obtained from the same sample, sequenced in a study of cytomegalovirus exposure and HLA in healthy donors. Primers: 60 Vbeta forward and 13 Jbeta reverse. Assay: immunoSEQ multiplex PCR; the TCRdb copy retains only in-frame clones and omits some. The sample lists around 140,000 clones, 65% to 80% seen once, with 1.5% in the top ten. The sequencing input was PBMCs. The receptors were gathered from a woman younger than 35 in good health and CMV-seronegative.

This clone was detected only once. V gene TRBV2 combines with J gene TRBJ2-5, with 11 nucleotides matching TRBD2. Germline V gene data show CDR1 as SNHLY and CDR2 as FYNNEI. This CDR3 is built from 15 residues. After removal of 6 bases from V and 5 bases from J, the junction contained 8 bases not matched to a gene. For the CDR3, the DNA is TGTGCCAGCAGGGGACTAGCGGTGGGTGGGGAGACCCAGTACTTC. Amino acid sequence: CASRGLAVGGETQYF.

This rearrangement joins TRBV6-6 to TRBJ2-7, with TRBD1 identical over 9 bases. The CDR3 has 14 residues. The junction had 0 bases not matched to a gene; V was cut back by 0 bases and J by 3 bases. CDR1 and CDR2 (germline): MNHNY, SVGAGI (reference sequence). The CDR3 DNA reads TGTGCCAGCAGTTACTCGACAGGGGGCTACGAGCAGTACTTC. This codes for CASSYSTGGYEQYF.

The chain combines TRBV21-1 with TRBJ1-1; the table's D call, TRBD1, was not checked against the DNA. TRBV21-1 is an annotated pseudogene. This CDR3 is 16 amino acids long. This CDR3 is CASSKGGVWTDTEAFF. DNA for the CDR3: TGTGCCAGCAGCAAAGGGGGTGTATGGACAGACACTGAAGCTTTCTTT.

The chain carries TRBV7-9 and TRBJ2-2, with TRBD1 identical over 7 bases. Trimming took 6 bases from V and 3 from J; bases not matched to a gene: 7. The germline V gene has CDR1 SEHNR and CDR2 FQNEAQ (reference sequence). The CDR3 has 15 residues. For the CDR3, the DNA is TGTGCCAGCAGTTATCGGGACAGTTACACCGGGGAGCTGTTTTTT. Translated, it gives CASSYRDSYTGELFF.

J is TRBJ1-1 and V is TRBV6-1; 8 bases map to TRBD1. CDR1 is MNHNS and CDR2 is SASEGT in the germline V gene. The CDR3 loop spans 16 amino acids. The V and J ends lost 0 bases and 0 bases, in that order; junction bases with no gene match: 3. This CDR3 reads CASSEARDRMNTEAFF. DNA of the CDR3: TGTGCCAGCAGTGAAGCGAGGGACAGGATGAACACTGAAGCTTTCTTT.

The chain couples TRBV4-1 to TRBJ2-7; 8 bases are a match to TRBD1. This CDR3 is 19 amino acids long. After removal of 0 bases from V and 7 bases from J, the junction contained 20 bases not matched to a gene. CDR1 and CDR2 (germline): MGHRA, YSYEKL. The CDR3 region is CASSQDWQDRVFLEVEQYF. CDR3 DNA sequence: TGCGCCAGCAGCCAAGATTGGCAGGACAGGGTCTTCCTCGAAGTGGAGCAGTACTTC.

This clone has only a few counts. The rearrangement links TRBV5-1 to TRBJ1-1; 9 nucleotides match TRBD1. V was pared by 4 bases and J by 6 bases, with 13 bases of the junction left unmatched. Germline assignment: CDR1 SGHRS and CDR2 YFSETQ. This CDR3 region has 16 residues. The CDR3: CASSPRGWDREAEAFF. CDR3 in DNA: TGCGCCAGCAGCCCTCGCGGTTGGGACAGGGAGGCTGAAGCTTTCTTT.

The V gene is TRBV10-3, the J gene TRBJ1-2; 7 bases are shared with TRBD1. J gave up 2 bases and V 3 bases, and 3 bases lay outside the gene matches. The germline CDR1 and CDR2 sequences are ENHRY and SYGVKD. This CDR3 has 14 amino acids. DNA for the CDR3: TGTGCCATCAGTGACCCGACAGGGAACTATGGCTACACCTTC. Amino acids: CAISDPTGNYGYTF.